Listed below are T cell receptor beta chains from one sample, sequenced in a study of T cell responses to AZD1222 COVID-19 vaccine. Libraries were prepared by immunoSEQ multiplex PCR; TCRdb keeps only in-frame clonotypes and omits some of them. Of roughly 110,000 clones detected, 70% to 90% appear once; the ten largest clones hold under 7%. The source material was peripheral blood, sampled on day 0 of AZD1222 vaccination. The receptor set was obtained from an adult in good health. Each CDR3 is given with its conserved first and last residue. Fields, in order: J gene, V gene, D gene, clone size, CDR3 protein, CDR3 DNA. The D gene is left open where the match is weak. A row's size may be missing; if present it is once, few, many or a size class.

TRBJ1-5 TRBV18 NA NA CASSPPNSNQPQHF TGTGCCAGCTCACCCCCCAATAGCAATCAGCCCCAGCATTTT
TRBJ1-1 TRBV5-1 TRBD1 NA CASKVQGADTEAFF TGCGCCAGCAAAGTACAGGGGGCTGACACTGAAGCTTTCTTT
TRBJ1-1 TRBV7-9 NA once CASSLGQGKDEAFF TGTGCCAGCAGCTTAGGGCAGGGGAAGGATGAAGCTTTCTTT
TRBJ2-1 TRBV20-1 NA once CSASGKVAEQFF TGCAGTGCTAGTGGTAAAGTAGCTGAGCAGTTCTTC
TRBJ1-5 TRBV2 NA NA CASNGESNQPQHF TGTGCCAGCAATGGGGAGAGCAATCAGCCCCAGCATTTT
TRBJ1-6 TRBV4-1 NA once CASSQEYSPLHF TGCGCCAGCAGCCAAGAGTATTCACCCCTCCACTTT
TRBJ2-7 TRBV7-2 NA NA CASSPWTVHEQYF TGTGCCAGCAGCCCCTGGACAGTCCACGAGCAGTACTTC
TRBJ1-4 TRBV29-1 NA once CSVEDGGRTNEKLFF TGCAGCGTTGAAGATGGGGGGCGGACTAATGAAAAACTGTTTTTT
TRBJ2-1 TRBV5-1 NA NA CASSLTSGSYNEQFF TGCGCCAGCAGCCTGACTAGTGGGAGCTACAATGAGCAGTTCTTC
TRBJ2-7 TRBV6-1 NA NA CASSEQGEGEQYF TGTGCCAGCAGTGAACAGGGGGAGGGCGAGCAGTACTTC
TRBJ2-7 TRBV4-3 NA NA CASSQGANAVQGRNEQYF TGCGCCAGCAGCCAAGGGGCGAATGCGGTCCAGGGGAGGAACGAGCAGTACTTC
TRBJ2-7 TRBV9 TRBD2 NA CASSVASGRAYEQYF TGTGCCAGCAGCGTAGCAAGCGGGAGGGCTTACGAGCAGTACTTC
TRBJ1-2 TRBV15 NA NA CATSRDSGASGGPGYTF TGTGCCACCAGCAGAGACTCAGGGGCATCAGGAGGTCCTGGCTACACCTTC
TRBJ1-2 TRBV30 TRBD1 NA CAWNRANRGRNYGYTF TGTGCCTGGAATCGCGCTAACAGGGGGCGCAACTATGGCTACACCTTC
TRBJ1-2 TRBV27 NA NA CASSLRGRGYTF TGTGCCAGCAGTTTACGGGGACGAGGCTACACCTTC
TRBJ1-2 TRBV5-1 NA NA CASSLESRKNYGYTF TGCGCCAGCAGCTTGGAATCGAGAAAAAACTATGGCTACACCTTC
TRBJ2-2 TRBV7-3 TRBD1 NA CASSPSRQGWTGELFF TGTGCCAGCAGCCCAAGTCGACAGGGATGGACCGGGGAGCTGTTTTTT
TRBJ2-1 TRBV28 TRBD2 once CASSPPGTSNSNEQFF TGTGCCAGCAGTCCCCCGGGGACTAGCAATTCTAATGAGCAGTTCTTC
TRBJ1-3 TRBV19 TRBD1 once CASRPTGLISGNTIYF TGTGCCAGCCGACCGACAGGGCTCATCTCTGGAAACACCATATATTTT
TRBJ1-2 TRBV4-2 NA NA CASSQDGGANYGYTF TGTGCCAGCAGCCAAGACGGGGGAGCTAACTATGGCTACACCTTC